These 16 T cell receptor beta chains came from one sample sequenced in a study of blood T cell repertoires in COVID-19. The method was immunoSEQ multiplex PCR; TCRdb's version includes in-frame clones alone and lacks a portion of them. The sample yields fewer than 200,000 clones, roughly 84% seen once. Source material: peripheral blood. The receptors were gathered from a woman older than 75 with acute or convalescent COVID-19.

This clone was observed a handful of times. J is TRBJ1-1 and V is TRBV19; perhaps TRBD1 as D (5 bases). Germline V CDR1 and CDR2: LNHDA, SQIVND (reference sequence). The CDR3 contains 13 residues. V was clipped by 4 bases and J by 13 bases, with 19 bases between them. The CDR3: CASSTPGPFSGFF. In nucleotides, the CDR3 is TGTGCCAGTAGTACTCCGGGACCCTTTAGCGGTTTCTTT. Full variable domain (rest looked up from reference TRBV19 and TRBJ1-1): DGGITQSPKYLFRKEGQNVTLSCEQNLNHDAMYWYRQDPGQGLRLIYYSQIVNDFQKGDIAEGYSVSREKKESFPLTVTSAQKNPTAFYLCASSTPGPFSGFFGQGTRLTVV.

This rearrangement joins TRBV12-5 to TRBJ1-1; possible D gene TRBD1, 5 bases. Trimming cost V 8 bases and J 4 bases, with 20 bases left between them. Germline assignment: CDR1 LGHNT and CDR2 FRNRAP. This CDR3 has 15 residues. CDR3 DNA: TGTGCTAGTACTGCAGGGTTGGCAGGGTTCACTGAAGCTTTCTTT. Its protein is CASTAGLAGFTEAFF.

The V call is TRBV6-1, the J call TRBJ2-7; TRBD1 might be the D (5 bases). Trimming pared 3 bases from V and 6 bases from J, leaving 15 bases between. CDR1 MNHNS and CDR2 SASEGT come from the germline V gene. CDR3 length: 14 residues. The CDR3, as DNA: TGTGCCAGCAGTGACCTCGGACACTCTCCCGAGCAGTACTTC. It specifies CASSDLGHSPEQYF.

The chain combines TRBV10-3 with TRBJ2-2; 12 bases align to TRBD1. This CDR3 has 18 residues. CDR1 is ENHRY, CDR2 SYGVKD, per germline. Trimming removed 3 bases from V and 4 bases from J; junction bases left unmatched: 9. The CDR3 DNA follows: TGTGCCATCAGTGACAACCGGGACAGGGGGCCCGGCACCGGGGAGCTGTTTTTT. It translates to CAISDNRDRGPGTGELFF.

This clone showed up just once. V usage is TRBV6-5 and J usage is TRBJ1-1; tentative D call: TRBD1 (6 bases). This CDR3 region has 14 residues. With 2 bases removed from V and 10 bases from J, the gap between germline ends came to 17 bases. In germline, CDR1 is MNHEY, CDR2 SVGAGI. CDR3 in amino acids: CASSYASSTGSAFF. CDR3 nucleotides: TGTGCCAGCAGTTACGCGTCTAGCACAGGGTCAGCTTTCTTT.

The chain couples TRBV9 to TRBJ1-3, with TRBD1 matching 7 bases. V was pared by 3 bases and J by 0 bases, with 3 bases of the junction left unmatched. CDR1 is SGDLS, CDR2 YYNGEE, per germline. The CDR3 consists of 15 residues. CDR3 nucleotide sequence: TGTGCCAGCAGCGAGCCAGGGGGCTCTGGAAACACCATATATTTT. Its protein product is CASSEPGGSGNTIYF. Together with reference TRBV9 and TRBJ1-3, the CDR3 gives the full variable domain: DSGVTQTPKHLITATGQRVTLRCSPRSGDLSVYWYQQSLDQGLQFLIQYYNGEERAKGNILERFSAQQFPDLHSELNLSSLELGDSALYFCASSEPGGSGNTIYFGEGSWLTVV.

The chain joins TRBV20-1 to TRBJ2-1; D call uncertain. This CDR3 is 11 amino acids long. Germline CDR1 and CDR2: DFQATT and SNEGSKA (reference sequence). The germline V and J ends were trimmed by 5 bases and 9 bases, with 11 bases remaining between them. The CDR3 nucleotides are TGCAGTGCTGGATCGACGGGTGAGCAGTTCTTC. Protein product: CSAGSTGEQFF.

This chain joins TRBV10-1 and TRBJ2-5; maybe TRBD2 (6 bases). Germline V gene sequence: CDR1 WNHNN, CDR2 SYGVQD (reference sequence). Trimming cost V 3 bases and J 5 bases, with 16 bases left between them. The CDR3 is 15 residues long. The CDR3 nucleotides are TGCGCCAGCAGTGATCCGGGGGATCCCGGCGAGACCCAGTACTTC. Its protein is CASSDPGDPGETQYF.

J is TRBJ1-1 and V is TRBV19; D possibly corresponds to TRBD1 (5 bases). This CDR3 is 15 amino acids long. V gave up 4 bases and J gave up 2 bases, with 14 bases separating them. Germline assignment: CDR1 LNHDA and CDR2 SQIVND (reference sequence). The CDR3 DNA sequence: TGTGCCAGTAGTACGAGACCTCAGGGAAACACTGAAGCTTTCTTT. It specifies CASSTRPQGNTEAFF.

Comments on this clone: The junction does not match germline at one end; this may be a read error. The chain joins TRBV4-1 to TRBJ2-4; D is possibly TRBD2 (7 bases). Germline assignment: CDR1 MGHRA and CDR2 YSYEKL. The CDR3 loop spans 20 amino acids. The CDR3 DNA reads TGCGCCAACAGCCAAGAACAGCCCCGGAGGGGGGGAATAGCCAAAAACATTCAGTACTTC. It is translated as CANSQEQPRRGGIAKNIQYF.

The chain links TRBV12-3 or TRBV12-4 to TRBJ1-2, with 7 positions matching TRBD1. The ends lost 5 bases at V and 8 bases at J; junction bases unmatched: 8. The CDR3 has 13 residues. CDR3 coding DNA: TGTGCCAGCAGTCCCCGACAGGGTCAAGGCTACACCTTC. This gives the protein CASSPRQGQGYTF.

The rearrangement uses TRBV7-2 and TRBJ2-1, with a possible D match to TRBD2 (6 bases). V lost 2 bases and J 4 bases, leaving 12 bases between the germline ends. CDR3 length: 15 amino acids. Germline assignment: CDR1 SGHTA and CDR2 FQGNSA. CDR3 DNA: TGTGCCAGCAGCTTAATTGCGGGGCCTTACAATGAGCAGTTCTTC. This gives the protein CASSLIAGPYNEQFF.

The rearrangement uses TRBV29-1 and TRBJ1-1, with TRBD1 identical over 7 bases. J lost 3 bases, V lost 7 bases, and 5 bases had no gene match. CDR3 length: 12 amino acids. Germline assignment: CDR1 SQVTM and CDR2 ANQGSEA. The CDR3, as DNA: TGCAGCGGGAATCAGGGGGACACTGAAGCTTTCTTT. Encoded protein: CSGNQGDTEAFF.

V gene TRBV12-3 or TRBV12-4 combines with J gene TRBJ1-2; D unresolved. The CDR3 is made up of 13 amino acids. Trimming took 11 bases from V and 0 from J, leaving 13 bases between them. Here the CDR3 reads CAGTRDTNYGYTF. CDR3 DNA sequence: TGTGCCGGCACCCGAGACACTAACTATGGCTACACCTTC.

This chain links TRBV5-4 with TRBJ1-2; D possibly corresponds to TRBD1 (5 bases). Germline CDR1 reads SGHNT; CDR2 reads YYREEE (reference sequence). The CDR3 runs to 14 residues. V was clipped by 0 bases and J by 7 bases, with 13 bases between them. In nucleotides, the CDR3 is TGTGCCAGCAGCTTGGCCGGGGGGTATGCTGGCTACACCTTC. Residues: CASSLAGGYAGYTF.

The chain employs TRBV4-3 and TRBJ2-3; 10 nucleotides align to TRBD2. The length of the CDR3 is 17 residues. Germline V lookup: CDR1 LGHNA, CDR2 YSLEER. V lost 0 bases, J lost 3 bases, and 6 bases stayed unmatched. CDR3 region: CASSQEYTSGVTDTQYF. For the CDR3, the DNA is TGCGCCAGCAGCCAAGAATATACTAGCGGGGTTACAGATACGCAGTATTTT.